Below, 15 T cell receptor beta chains from the same sample are listed, as sequenced in a study of T cells after yellow fever vaccination (dated by TCRdb to 2018 to 2020). The treatment or condition label corresponds to: live attenuated yellow fever vaccine strain. The protocol used for the library was 5' RACE. Sequencer: Illumina NovaSeq 6000. TCRdb redid the processing of the public reads, applying fastp at Q25 and MiXCR, and retained in-frame beta chains. Rows with a matching CDR3 protein are joined into one entry that keeps the most common DNA and genes. This sample comprises around 300,000 distinct CDR3 sequences, around 4.4% of them detected only once. Roughly 19% of the sample comes from the top ten. The sequencing used PBMCs, collected 15 days after the yellow fever booster vaccination. These receptors all come from a man aged 18 to 30 who received the YFV17D yellow fever vaccine.

This clonotype was observed at least ten times. The chain has TRBV11-2 and TRBJ2-7, with D perhaps matching TRBD1 or TRBD2 (5 bases each). CDR3 length equals 15 residues. V dropped 0 bases and J dropped 2 bases, with 11 bases sitting between them. Germline V lookup: CDR1 SGHAT, CDR2 FQNNGV. The CDR3 is CASSLDPGRTYEQYF. Written as DNA, the CDR3 is TGTGCCAGCAGCTTAGATCCGGGGCGAACCTACGAGCAGTACTTC. The variable domain in full, completed from reference TRBV11-2 and TRBJ2-7, reads EAGVAQSPRYKIIEKRQSVAFWCNPISGHATLYWYQQILGQGPKLLIQFQNNGVVDDSQLPKDRFSAERLKGVDSTLKIQPAKLEDSAVYLCASSLDPGRTYEQYFGPGTRLTVT.

The table lists this clonotype with many counts. The rearrangement links TRBV6-1 to TRBJ1-2; D unresolved. This CDR3 comprises 13 residues. The germline V gene encodes CDR1 MNHNS and CDR2 SASEGT. V was trimmed by 3 bases and J by 2 bases, leaving 7 bases between them. CDR3 in amino acids: CASSEAVNYGYTF. In DNA, the CDR3 is TGTGCCAGCAGTGAGGCGGTGAACTATGGCTACACCTTC.

The J gene is TRBJ2-1, the V gene TRBV10-1; 11 bases fit TRBD1. The CDR3 has 16 residues. V was pared by 1 base and J by 6 bases, with 5 bases of the junction left unmatched. Germline V gives CDR1 WNHNN, CDR2 SYGVQD (reference sequence). This chain's CDR3 is CASSEFPGTGGNEQFF. The CDR3, as DNA: TGCGCCAGCAGTGAGTTCCCTGGGACAGGGGGCAATGAGCAGTTCTTC.

Here the CDR3 DNA reads TGTGCCAGCAGTTCTCTGGGGGGAAACTATGGCTACACCTTC. It yields the protein CASSSLGGNYGYTF. The rearrangement joins TRBV7-2 to TRBJ1-2; a possible D gene is TRBD1 (5 bases). Germline V gene sequence: CDR1 SGHTA, CDR2 FQGNSA. The CDR3 runs 14 residues. Trimming cost V 6 bases and J 2 bases, with 13 bases left between them. Complete variable domain (other parts from reference TRBV7-2 and TRBJ1-2): GAGVSQSPSNKVTEKGKDVELRCDPISGHTALYWYRQSLGQGLEFLIYFQGNSAPDKSGLPSDRFSAERTGGSVSTLTIQRTQQEDSAVYLCASSSLGGNYGYTFGSGTRLTVV.

This clonotype was detected ten times or more. The chain uses TRBV12-3 or TRBV12-4 and TRBJ1-5; weak D call: TRBD1 (6 bases). The CDR3 is 14 residues long. V shed 2 bases and J shed 5 bases, with 10 bases lying between them. The CDR3 nucleotides are TGTGCCAGCAGTTTAACGGACAGATATCAGCCCCAGCATTTT. This translates into CASSLTDRYQPQHF.

The chain is built from TRBV6-6 and TRBJ1-1, with D uncertain. The CDR3 has 14 amino acids. V lost 8 bases and J 0 bases, leaving 13 bases between the germline ends. Germline loops: CDR1 MNHNY, CDR2 SVGAGI (reference sequence). CDR3 coding DNA: TGTGCCAGCGTTAAGGAGTCCATGAACACTGAAGCTTTCTTT. Protein product: CASVKESMNTEAFF.

The chain carries TRBV6-5 and TRBJ2-1; 8 nucleotides match TRBD1. This CDR3 is built from 16 residues. The V gene's germline CDR1 is MNHEY and CDR2 SVGAGI. Trimming at V came to 0 bases and at J to 3 bases, leaving 4 bases not matched to a gene. The CDR3 reads CASSYSAGGFYNEQFF. CDR3 DNA sequence: TGTGCCAGCAGTTACTCGGCAGGGGGCTTCTACAATGAGCAGTTCTTC.

The chain carries TRBV11-2 and TRBJ2-7; possible D gene TRBD1, 5 bases. Germline CDR1 reads SGHAT; CDR2 reads FQNNGV. The V gene lost 2 bases and the J gene lost 6 bases, with 14 bases spanning the gap. CDR3 length equals 14 residues. DNA for the CDR3: TGTGCCAGCAGCTTAATGCAGGGTCTATCCGAGCAGTACGTC. Translating gives CASSLMQGLSEQYV.

This clonotype has more than one count but fewer than ten. This sequence joins TRBV2 and TRBJ1-5; a possible D gene is TRBD1 (5 bases). The CDR3 has 15 amino acids. CDR1 and CDR2 (germline): SNHLY, FYNNEI. V lost 3 bases and J 2 bases, leaving 11 bases between the germline ends. CDR3 amino acids: CASSDWGSGNQPQHF. CDR3 bases: TGTGCCAGCAGTGACTGGGGCAGCGGCAATCAGCCCCAGCATTTT.

This chain links TRBV2 with TRBJ2-5, with 8 nucleotides matching TRBD2. J gave up 9 bases and V 7 bases, and 13 bases lay outside the gene matches. This CDR3 contains 14 residues. CDR1 is SNHLY, CDR2 FYNNEI, per germline. This CDR3 is CASTGGGPLAAQYF. The CDR3 DNA is TGTGCCAGCACGGGCGGGGGGCCTTTGGCGGCCCAGTACTTC.

This clonotype has at least ten counts. V gene TRBV7-2 combines with J gene TRBJ1-1, with 8 bases aligning to TRBD1. Germline CDR1 reads SGHTA; CDR2 reads FQGNSA. CDR3 length: 17 residues. V trimming: 0 bases; J trimming: 4 bases; junction bases outside the gene matches: 10. In DNA, the CDR3 is TGTGCCAGCAGCTTAGCGGGGGCAGGGGGCCGTAGCACTGAAGCTTTCTTT. Protein: CASSLAGAGGRSTEAFF.

This clonotype has at least ten counts. This chain links TRBV6-5 with TRBJ1-1, with D perhaps matching TRBD1 (5 bases). The germline V gene encodes CDR1 MNHEY and CDR2 SVGAGI. The CDR3 runs 16 residues. V was shortened by 0 bases and J by 1 base, with 12 bases between the two germline ends. CDR3 loop: CASSYSFGTSNTEAFF. CDR3 nucleotides: TGTGCCAGCAGTTACTCGTTTGGGACTTCGAACACTGAAGCTTTCTTT.

V is TRBV7-2 and J is TRBJ2-5, with D possibly being TRBD1 or TRBD2 (6 bases each). The CDR3 is 15 residues long. The germline V and J ends were trimmed by 7 bases and 7 bases, with 22 bases remaining between them. Germline V gives CDR1 SGHTA, CDR2 FQGNSA. For the CDR3, the DNA is TGTGCCAGCATGGAGGGGGACACCGCGGCCTGGACCCAGTACTTC. It yields the protein CASMEGDTAAWTQYF.

The sample holds many counts of this clonotype. Mismatch with germline at one junction end may stem from a read error. The chain uses TRBV7-2 and TRBJ1-3; D may be TRBD1 (6 bases). The CDR3 is 15 residues long. CDR1 and CDR2 from the germline V gene are SGHTA and FQGNSA. The CDR3 protein is CASSLAQGSGNTIYF. CDR3 nucleotides: TGTGCCAGCAGCCTAGCACAGGGCTCTGGAAACACCATATATTTT. The whole variable domain, remainder taken from reference TRBV7-2 and TRBJ1-3, is GAGVSQSPSNKVTEKGKDVELRCDPISGHTALYWYRQSLGQGLEFLIYFQGNSAPDKSGLPSDRFSAERTGGSVSTLTIQRTQQEDSAVYLCASSLAQGSGNTIYFGEGSWLTVV.

Many counts were recorded for this clonotype. The chain links TRBV6-1 to TRBJ1-5; D perhaps matches TRBD1 (5 bases). Germline CDR1 is MNHNS and CDR2 is SASEGT. This CDR3 spans 12 amino acids. V lost 11 bases and J 0 bases, leaving 8 bases between the germline ends. Written as DNA, the CDR3 is TGTGCCGTGGGGGTTAGCAATCAGCCCCAGCATTTT. It is translated as CAVGVSNQPQHF.